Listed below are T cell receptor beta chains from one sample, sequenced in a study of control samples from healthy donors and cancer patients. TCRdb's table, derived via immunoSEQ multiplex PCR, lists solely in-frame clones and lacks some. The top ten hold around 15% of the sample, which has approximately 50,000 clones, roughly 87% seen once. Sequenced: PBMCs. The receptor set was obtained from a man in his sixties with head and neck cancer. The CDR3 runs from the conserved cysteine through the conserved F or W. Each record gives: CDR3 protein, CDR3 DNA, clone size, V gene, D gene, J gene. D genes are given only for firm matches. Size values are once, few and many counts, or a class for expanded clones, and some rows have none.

CAWSGVAGGTLAKNIQYF | TGTGCCTGGAGTGGGGTAGCGGGGGGAACCTTAGCCAAAAACATTCAGTACTTC | - | TRBV30 | TRBD2 | TRBJ2-4
CAWSVRGWQPQHF | TGTGCCTGGAGTGTAAGGGGGTGGCAGCCCCAGCATTTT | few | TRBV30 | - | TRBJ1-5
CASSPRLPVYEQYF | TGTGCCAGCAGCCCTCGACTACCGGTCTACGAGCAGTACTTC | once | TRBV14 | - | TRBJ2-7
CASTEQVNQPQHF | TGTGCCAGCACTGAACAGGTAAATCAGCCCCAGCATTTT | few | TRBV6-1 | - | TRBJ1-5
CAIMGQGGNEQFF | TGTGCCATTATGGGACAGGGAGGGAATGAGCAGTTCTTC | - | TRBV10-3 | TRBD1 | TRBJ2-1
CASSTGVRNTIYF | TGTGCCAGCAGCACAGGGGTTAGGAACACCATATATTTT | - | TRBV7-2 | TRBD1 | TRBJ1-3
CASSSGGGGTVNTGELFF | TGTGCCAGCAGTTCTGGGGGCGGCGGGACAGTGAACACCGGGGAGCTGTTTTTT | - | TRBV28 | - | TRBJ2-2
CASGLVQGGPMNTEAFF | TGTGCTAGTGGTTTGGTCCAGGGGGGGCCGATGAACACTGAAGCTTTCTTT | - | TRBV12-5 | TRBD1 | TRBJ1-1
CASSPRDGQETQYF | TGTGCCAGCAGCCCCCGGGACGGCCAAGAGACCCAGTACTTC | - | TRBV5-8 | - | TRBJ2-5
CASSFLGYKGPLNTGELFF | TGTGCCAGCAGCTTTCTAGGCTATAAGGGGCCTTTAAACACCGGGGAGCTGTTTTTT | - | TRBV7-9 | - | TRBJ2-2